These 23 T cell receptor beta chains share one sample of origin, sequenced in a study of shared clonotypes between healthy human individuals. Libraries were prepared by immunoSEQ multiplex PCR; TCRdb keeps only in-frame clonotypes and omits some of them. This table holds fewer than 550,000 clones, 60% to 80% found once. The sample taken for sequencing was PBMCs. These receptors were collected from a woman in her thirties or forties in good health. Some clones in this sample may be carry-over from other donors' samples.

The rearrangement joins TRBV2 to TRBJ1-6; TRBD1 matches 9 bases. The V gene's germline CDR1 is SNHLY and CDR2 FYNNEI. The CDR3 runs to 15 residues. Trimming cost V 5 bases and J 9 bases; bases outside gene matches: 8. This chain's CDR3 is CASSRLGQGTSPLHF. The CDR3 DNA follows: TGTGCCAGCAGTCGCCTGGGACAGGGTACTTCACCCCTCCACTTT. Full variable domain (rest looked up from reference TRBV2 and TRBJ1-6): EPEVTQTPSHQVTQMGQEVILRCVPISNHLYFYWYRQILGQKVEFLVSFYNNEISEKSEIFDDQFSVERPDGSNFTLKIRSTKLEDSAMYFCASSRLGQGTSPLHFGNGTRLTVT.

Concerning this clone itself: The same CDR3 can be traced to other DNA sequences in this sample. V gene TRBV5-1 combines with J gene TRBJ1-5; 7 bases are a match to TRBD1. V was pared by 0 bases and J by 0 bases, with 0 bases of the junction left unmatched. CDR1 SGHRS and CDR2 YFSETQ come from the germline V gene. The CDR3 runs to 15 residues. The CDR3 region has the DNA TGCGCCAGCAGCTTGGGACAGGGTAGCAATCAGCCCCAGCATTTT. Translating it yields CASSLGQGSNQPQHF.

This chain links TRBV13 with TRBJ2-1; 13 bases are shared with TRBD2. V shed 5 bases, J shed 10 bases, and the junction held 17 bases outside the gene matches. Germline lookup yields CDR1 PRHDT and CDR2 FYEKMQ (reference sequence). CDR3 length: 18 amino acids. CDR3 sequence: CASSERLAGGLPNEEQFF. The CDR3 DNA follows: TGTGCCAGCAGCGAACGACTAGCGGGAGGACTTCCCAACGAGGAGCAGTTCTTC.

In DNA form, the CDR3 reads TGTGCCAGCAGTCGAAGTTCGGGGTTCGAGCAGTACTTC. Translating gives CASSRSSGFEQYF. The chain carries TRBV2 and TRBJ2-7; weak D call: TRBD2 (5 bases). Trimming pared 5 bases from V and 6 bases from J, leaving 14 bases between. Germline CDR1 SNHLY, CDR2 FYNNEI. This CDR3 is built from 13 residues.

The J gene is TRBJ2-1, the V gene TRBV18, with TRBD2 matching 9 bases. Germline-derived CDR1 and CDR2 are KGHSH and LQKENI. The CDR3 consists of 13 residues. V trimming: 4 bases; J trimming: 9 bases; junction bases outside the gene matches: 4. DNA for the CDR3: TGTGCCAGCTCACGGACTAGCGAGGCTGAGCAGTTCTTC. It yields the protein CASSRTSEAEQFF.

The chain has TRBV2 and TRBJ1-2; D possibly corresponds to TRBD1 (6 bases). Germline V gene sequence: CDR1 SNHLY, CDR2 FYNNEI. This CDR3 is 14 amino acids long. V gave up 2 bases and J gave up 6 bases, with 13 bases separating them. The CDR3 loop is CASSERWQGHGYTF. In DNA, the CDR3 is TGTGCCAGCAGTGAAAGGTGGCAGGGGCATGGCTACACCTTC.

This clone was counted between two and nine times. The chain recombines TRBV7-2 with TRBJ1-4; D is unclear. The CDR3 has 14 residues. Per germline, CDR1 SGHTA and CDR2 FQGNSA. With 4 bases removed from V and 6 bases from J, the gap between germline ends came to 12 bases. CDR3 sequence reads: CASSSTVFDEKLFF. CDR3 coding DNA: TGTGCCAGCAGCTCGACGGTTTTCGATGAAAAACTGTTTTTT. Full variable domain (rest looked up from reference TRBV7-2 and TRBJ1-4): GAGVSQSPSNKVTEKGKDVELRCDPISGHTALYWYRQSLGQGLEFLIYFQGNSAPDKSGLPSDRFSAERTGGSVSTLTIQRTQQEDSAVYLCASSSTVFDEKLFFGSGTQLSVL.

Comments on this clone: A much larger clone lies one base from this, so it may be a read error. V gene TRBV16 combines with J gene TRBJ1-1, with TRBD1 as a possible D gene (6 bases). The V end was cut by 4 bases, the J end by 1 base, with 7 bases between. Per the germline V gene, CDR1 is KGHSY and CDR2 is FQNENV. This CDR3 spans 13 amino acids. CDR3 protein: CASSPQGNTEAFF. The DNA for the CDR3 is TGTGCCAGCAGCCCACAGGGGAACACTGAAGCTTTCTTT.

V usage is TRBV7-2 and J usage is TRBJ2-1; TRBD1 is a possible D gene (5 bases). The CDR3 consists of 15 residues. Trimming took off 4 bases at V and 0 bases at J, with 10 bases between the two ends. Germline lookup yields CDR1 SGHTA and CDR2 FQGNSA. DNA of the CDR3: TGTGCCAGCAGCTCCCAGGGCTACTCCTACAATGAGCAGTTCTTC. Protein product: CASSSQGYSYNEQFF.

V usage is TRBV5-1 and J usage is TRBJ2-3; 8 bases are shared with TRBD2. The CDR3 extends over 16 amino acids. Trimming took 4 bases from V and 0 from J; bases not matched to a gene: 7. CDR1 and CDR2 from the germline V gene are SGHRS and YFSETQ. DNA of the CDR3: TGCGCCAGCAGCCCACTAGCGGACACTAGCACAGATACGCAGTATTTT. This sequence encodes CASSPLADTSTDTQYF.

The genes are TRBV6-1 and TRBJ2-1, with a possible D match to TRBD2 (5 bases). From germline, CDR1 is MNHNS and CDR2 SASEGT. Deletions cut 0 bases from V and 7 bases from J, with 7 bases between. The CDR3 is 13 amino acids. CDR3 sequence reads: CASSEARRNEQFF. As DNA, the CDR3 is TGTGCCAGCAGTGAAGCGCGGAGGAATGAGCAGTTCTTC.

The gene calls are TRBV28 and TRBJ2-7; no firm D call. Between the trimmed V and J ends, which lost 3 bases and 7 bases, there was a span of 7 bases. Germline V lookup: CDR1 MDHEN, CDR2 SYDVKM. The CDR3 is made up of 11 amino acids. The CDR3: CASSLSFEQYF. The DNA for the CDR3 is TGTGCCAGCAGTTTGAGTTTTGAGCAGTACTTC.

The J gene is TRBJ1-4, the V gene TRBV7-2; 10 nucleotides agree with TRBD1. The germline V gene encodes CDR1 SGHTA and CDR2 FQGNSA. This CDR3 spans 13 amino acids. Losses at the gene ends were 5 bases for V and 7 bases for J; bases not matched to a gene: 1. CDR3 amino acids: CASSRDRGEKLFF. The CDR3, as DNA: TGTGCCAGCAGCCGGGACAGGGGTGAAAAACTGTTTTTT.

The sample holds a few counts of this clone. V is TRBV29-1 and J is TRBJ1-1; no reliable D call. The CDR3 covers 12 residues. CDR1 and CDR2 from the germline V gene are SQVTM and ANQGSEA. V gave up 4 bases and J gave up 3 bases, with 9 bases separating them. The CDR3 loop reads CSVVADHTEAFF. The CDR3 nucleotides are TGCAGCGTTGTTGCAGATCACACTGAAGCTTTCTTT.

The chain couples TRBV7-6 to TRBJ2-5, with a possible D match to TRBD1 (6 bases). V lost 1 base, J lost 2 bases, and 8 bases lay in between. The length of the CDR3 is 14 residues. Germline-derived CDR1 and CDR2 are SGHVS and FNYEAQ. CDR3 loop: CASSLDRAQETQYF. Here the CDR3 DNA reads TGTGCCAGCAGCTTAGACAGGGCGCAAGAGACCCAGTACTTC.

This chain uses TRBV7-2 with TRBJ2-3, with D uncertain. Between the trimmed V and J ends, which lost 2 bases and 0 bases, there was a span of 12 bases. CDR1 is SGHTA, CDR2 FQGNSA, per germline. This CDR3 is 16 amino acids long. CDR3 protein: CASSLIADTSTDTQYF. DNA for the CDR3: TGTGCCAGCAGCTTAATAGCAGATACAAGCACAGATACGCAGTATTTT.

The chain employs TRBV6-6 and TRBJ2-5; D gene ambiguous. With 6 bases removed from V and 1 base from J, the gap between germline ends came to 9 bases. This CDR3 region has 13 residues. The V gene's germline CDR1 is MNHNY and CDR2 SVGAGI (reference sequence). CDR3 amino acids: CASSPNSQETQYF. DNA for the CDR3: TGTGCCAGCAGCCCAAACTCCCAAGAGACCCAGTACTTC.

The chain carries TRBV2 and TRBJ2-5; TRBD1 matches at 7 bases. Germline assignment: CDR1 SNHLY and CDR2 FYNNEI. This CDR3 region has 14 residues. V lost 6 bases, J lost 4 bases, and 8 bases stayed unmatched. The CDR3 DNA sequence: TGTGCCAGCAGGACAGACAGGGCGGCAGAGACCCAGTACTTC. Translation: CASRTDRAAETQYF.

This chain links TRBV30 with TRBJ1-6; D ambiguous. The CDR3 runs to 13 residues. V dropped 3 bases and J dropped 7 bases, with 10 bases sitting between them. Germline values: CDR1 GTSNPN, CDR2 SVGIG (reference sequence). For the CDR3, the DNA is TGTGCCTGGAGGGGAATCCTGAATTCACCCCTCCACTTT. It translates to CAWRGILNSPLHF.

The count of this clone is one. The chain employs TRBV5-1 and TRBJ2-5; 8 bases align to TRBD1. The CDR3 totals 14 residues. V was clipped by 3 bases and J by 2 bases; unmatched bases: 3. Germline values: CDR1 SGHRS, CDR2 YFSETQ. CDR3 region: CASSSRQGQETQYF. The CDR3 DNA follows: TGCGCCAGCAGCTCCCGACAGGGGCAAGAGACCCAGTACTTC.

The chain links TRBV19 to TRBJ2-1; D is perhaps TRBD2 (6 bases). Germline values: CDR1 LNHDA, CDR2 SQIVND (reference sequence). This CDR3 contains 16 residues. Trimming took 5 bases from V and 3 from J, leaving 17 bases between them. CDR3 sequence: CASSRRPPTSYNEQFF. In DNA form, the CDR3 reads TGTGCCAGTAGTCGTAGACCCCCGACTAGCTACAATGAGCAGTTCTTC. The variable domain in full, completed from reference TRBV19 and TRBJ2-1, reads DGGITQSPKYLFRKEGQNVTLSCEQNLNHDAMYWYRQDPGQGLRLIYYSQIVNDFQKGDIAEGYSVSREKKESFPLTVTSAQKNPTAFYLCASSRRPPTSYNEQFFGPGTRLTVL.

This clone was observed a single time. The chain links TRBV10-3 to TRBJ2-1; 8 positions match TRBD1. Losses at the gene ends were 10 bases for V and 9 bases for J; bases not matched to a gene: 8. Per the germline V gene, CDR1 is ENHRY and CDR2 is SYGVKD. The CDR3 runs 12 residues. In nucleotides, the CDR3 is TGTGCCACCGGACAGGGATTGGGTGAGCAGTTCTTC. This gives the protein CATGQGLGEQFF.

The chain is built from TRBV15 and TRBJ2-1; D might be TRBD2 (6 bases). There are 15 residues in the CDR3. Germline-derived CDR1 and CDR2 are LNHNV and YYDKDF (reference sequence). V was cut by 3 bases and J by 5 bases, with 14 bases left in between. This chain's CDR3 is CATSRGGAENNEQFF. CDR3 DNA: TGTGCCACCAGCAGGGGAGGAGCGGAGAACAATGAGCAGTTCTTC.